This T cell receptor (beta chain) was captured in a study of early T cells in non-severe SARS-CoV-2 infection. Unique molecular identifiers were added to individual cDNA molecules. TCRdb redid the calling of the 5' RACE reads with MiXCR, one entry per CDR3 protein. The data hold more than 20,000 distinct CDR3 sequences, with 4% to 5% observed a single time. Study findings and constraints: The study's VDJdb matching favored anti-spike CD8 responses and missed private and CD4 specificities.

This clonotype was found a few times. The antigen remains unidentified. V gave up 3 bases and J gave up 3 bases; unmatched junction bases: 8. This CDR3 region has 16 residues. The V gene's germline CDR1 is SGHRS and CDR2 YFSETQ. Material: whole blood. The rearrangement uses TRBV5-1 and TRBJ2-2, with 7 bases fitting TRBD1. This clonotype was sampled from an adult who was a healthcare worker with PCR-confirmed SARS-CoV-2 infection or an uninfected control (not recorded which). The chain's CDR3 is CASSSIDRAHTGELFF. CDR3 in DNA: TGCGCCAGCAGCTCTATTGACAGGGCGCACACCGGGGAGCTGTTTTTT. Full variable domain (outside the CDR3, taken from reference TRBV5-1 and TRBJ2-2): KAGVTQTPRYLIKTRGQQVTLSCSPISGHRSVSWYQQTPGQGLQFLFEYFSETQRNKGNFPGRFSGRQFSNSRSEMNVSTLELGDSALYLCASSSIDRAHTGELFFGEGSRLTVL.